This T cell receptor (beta chain) is from a study of T cell repertoires in cytomegalovirus infection. With 10 bases removed from V and 5 bases from J, the gap between germline ends came to 15 bases. The CDR3 consists of 13 residues. In germline, CDR1 is ENHRY, CDR2 SYGVKD. From the reads, TCRdb called clonotypes with MiXCR, one entry per CDR3 protein. The sample consists of almost 500,000 distinct CDR3 sequences, approximately 10% of them appearing once. This clonotype was detected only a few times. The specimen was PBMCs. The chain combines TRBV10-3 with TRBJ1-5, with D maybe TRBD1 (5 bases). The sequence was obtained from a human donor in good health (CMV status not recorded). Some clones in this sample may be carry-over from other donors' samples. The chain's CDR3 is CATEPGGDQPQHF. Written as DNA, the CDR3 is TGTGCCACCGAACCGGGGGGTGATCAGCCCCAGCATTTT.